This T cell receptor (beta chain) was profiled in a study of blood T cells in healthy people across ages. From germline, CDR1 is MNHEY and CDR2 SVGEGT. Trimming cost V 6 bases and J 11 bases, with 17 bases left between them. CDR3 length: 13 residues. Primers used in a second PCR of about 6 to 11 cycles were a sample-barcoded 5' primer and a J-beta primer mix. TCRdb reanalysed the 5' RACE reads using MiXCR and keeps one entry per CDR3 protein. The sample shows about 620,000 distinct CDR3 sequences, approximately 52% of them seen only once. Of note for this clonotype: Its cognate antigen is unknown.

Study-wide findings and caveats: Lack of knowledge of donor CMV status possibly confounded expanded clonotype changes. A strong correlation was found between TCR beta diversity and the percentage of naive T cells.

Source material: blood. This chain uses TRBV6-2 or TRBV6-3 with TRBJ1-5; no firm D call. The sequence was obtained from an elderly woman in good health. CDR3 in amino acids: CASRPTFKWTQHF. DNA of the CDR3: TGTGCCAGCAGGCCTACCTTCAAATGGACCCAGCATTTT.